The 25 T cell receptor beta chains in this list originate from one sample, sequenced in a study of blood T cell repertoires in COVID-19. TCRdb's table, derived via immunoSEQ multiplex PCR, lists solely in-frame clones and lacks some. Among 140,000 to 150,000 clones, roughly 88% were seen once, and the ten largest hold 1.8%. The source material was peripheral blood. Every receptor here comes from a man between 70 and 80 years old with acute or convalescent COVID-19.

V gene TRBV10-3 combines with J gene TRBJ1-1; D remains ambiguous. V was pared by 10 bases and J by 0 bases, with 12 bases between. This CDR3 contains 13 residues. CDR1 and CDR2 from the germline V gene are ENHRY and SYGVKD. In DNA form, the CDR3 reads TGTGCCACTCGTCCGGAGTTGAACACTGAAGCTTTCTTT. This sequence encodes CATRPELNTEAFF.

This clone has a single count. The CDR3 bases are TGCGCCAGCAGCTTGGGACTAGCGTTGGACCGGGAGACCCAGTACTTC. It codes for CASSLGLALDRETQYF. The genes are TRBV5-1 and TRBJ2-5; 8 bases are shared with TRBD2. Germline-derived CDR1 and CDR2 are SGHRS and YFSETQ. The ends lost 0 bases at V and 5 bases at J; junction bases unmatched: 9. The CDR3 loop spans 16 amino acids.

DNA for the CDR3: TGCGCCAGCAGCAGGGGGGGACTAGCGGGAGGTAACTACAATGAGCAGTTCTTC. Protein product: CASSRGGLAGGNYNEQFF. The chain couples TRBV5-1 to TRBJ2-1, with 15 bases identical to TRBD2. The CDR3 sequence is 18 residues long. J gave up 3 bases and V 4 bases, and 8 bases lay outside the gene matches. The germline V gene encodes CDR1 SGHRS and CDR2 YFSETQ.

This clone has only one observation. CDR3: CASSLDGGKGLADLRSYEQYF. CDR3 in DNA: TGCGCCAGCAGCTTGGATGGGGGTAAAGGACTAGCGGACCTTAGGTCCTACGAGCAGTACTTC. The chain recombines TRBV5-1 with TRBJ2-7; 10 bases are a match to TRBD2. CDR1 is SGHRS, CDR2 YFSETQ, per germline. The CDR3 length is 21 residues. Germline trimming cut 0 bases from V and 1 base from J; bases unmatched to any gene: 19.

This clone was seen a single time. The chain couples TRBV30 to TRBJ1-1; D is possibly TRBD1 (5 bases). CDR3 size: 14 residues. V was pared by 1 base and J by 0 bases, with 9 bases between. Per germline, CDR1 GTSNPN and CDR2 SVGIG (reference sequence). The CDR3 sequence is CAWSGRVMNTEAFF. For the CDR3, the DNA is TGTGCCTGGAGTGGCAGGGTTATGAACACTGAAGCTTTCTTT.

The chain is built from TRBV2 and TRBJ2-7, with D perhaps matching TRBD2 (6 bases). Germline V lookup: CDR1 SNHLY, CDR2 FYNNEI. CDR3 size: 15 residues. The V and J ends lost 6 bases and 5 bases respectively, with 20 bases between them. The CDR3: CASSRGLGGAHEQYF. The CDR3 nucleotides are TGTGCCAGCAGCAGAGGCCTGGGCGGGGCTCACGAGCAGTACTTC. Together with reference TRBV2 and TRBJ2-7, the CDR3 gives the full variable domain: EPEVTQTPSHQVTQMGQEVILRCVPISNHLYFYWYRQILGQKVEFLVSFYNNEISEKSEIFDDQFSVERPDGSNFTLKIRSTKLEDSAMYFCASSRGLGGAHEQYFGPGTRLTVT.

The chain has TRBV27 and TRBJ2-1, with D possibly matching TRBD2 (6 bases). V gave up 2 bases and J gave up 4 bases, with 21 bases separating them. The CDR3 has 18 amino acids. Germline CDR1 MNHEY, CDR2 SMNVEV (reference sequence). CDR3 nucleotides: TGTGCCAGCAGTTTAAGGGTCCAGCGGGCCGAGTCGTACAATGAGCAGTTCTTC. Protein product: CASSLRVQRAESYNEQFF.

DNA for the CDR3: TGTGCCAGCAGTGAAGTGGGACAGGGGGCATCTGAGCAGTTCTTC. Protein: CASSEVGQGASEQFF. This chain links TRBV2 with TRBJ2-1, with TRBD1 identical over 12 bases. Per the germline V gene, CDR1 is SNHLY and CDR2 is FYNNEI. V shed 1 base and J 9 bases; nucleotides not matched to a gene: 4. There are 15 residues in the CDR3.

The CDR3 loop reads CSVSLLSYEQYF. CDR3 sequence (DNA): TGCAGCGTGTCGTTACTCTCCTACGAGCAGTACTTC. The chain links TRBV29-1 to TRBJ2-7; D remains ambiguous. The germline V and J ends were trimmed by 6 bases and 0 bases, with 9 bases remaining between them. The CDR3 length is 12 residues. From germline, CDR1 is SQVTM and CDR2 ANQGSEA.

The chain uses TRBV28 and TRBJ2-1; 8 bases align to TRBD1. The junction had 5 bases not matched to a gene; V was cut back by 6 bases and J by 1 base. The CDR3 sequence is 15 residues long. CDR1 and CDR2 (germline): MDHEN, SYDVKM. In DNA, the CDR3 is TGTGCCAGCAGCTTCGACAGGGGTTCCTACAATGAGCAGTTCTTC. It is translated as CASSFDRGSYNEQFF.

V gene TRBV2 combines with J gene TRBJ2-3; 9 nucleotides agree with TRBD2. This CDR3 is built from 15 residues. V lost 6 bases and J lost 7; bases outside the gene matches: 11. The germline gives CDR1 SNHLY, CDR2 FYNNEI. CDR3 coding DNA: TGTGCCAGCAGACTACTAGCGGGCGGAGACAATACGCAGTATTTT. It specifies CASRLLAGGDNTQYF.

The chain employs TRBV6-5 and TRBJ1-4; 7 bases agree with TRBD1. Germline V lookup: CDR1 MNHEY, CDR2 SVGAGI. The CDR3 spans 13 residues. Trimming cost V 7 bases and J 10 bases; bases outside gene matches: 9. This CDR3 reads CASTDTGEGKLFF. CDR3 sequence (DNA): TGTGCCAGCACCGATACAGGGGAAGGAAAACTGTTTTTT.

The CDR3 here is CASSHRDRGYEQYF. DNA for the CDR3: TGTGCCAGTAGTCACCGGGACAGGGGGTACGAGCAGTACTTC. This rearrangement joins TRBV19 to TRBJ2-7; 11 bases map to TRBD1. Germline lookup yields CDR1 LNHDA and CDR2 SQIVND (reference sequence). The V and J ends lost 5 bases and 4 bases, in that order; junction bases with no gene match: 4. The CDR3 runs 14 residues.

This clone was seen once. The V gene is TRBV19, the J gene TRBJ2-7; D gene unclear. The CDR3 totals 14 residues. Germline CDR1 is LNHDA and CDR2 is SQIVND (reference sequence). V shed 7 bases and J shed 0 bases, with 13 bases lying between them. This chain's CDR3 is CASTPSSTSYEQYF. The CDR3 bases are TGTGCCAGTACCCCCTCGAGTACCTCCTACGAGCAGTACTTC.

The chain is built from TRBV5-4 and TRBJ2-2, with 10 bases identical to TRBD2. This CDR3 spans 17 amino acids. Per the germline V gene, CDR1 is SGHNT and CDR2 is YYREEE (reference sequence). V dropped 0 bases and J dropped 3; count of bases not matched to a gene: 5. CDR3 protein: CASSLVNLAGDTGELFF. DNA of the CDR3: TGTGCCAGCAGCTTGGTAAACCTAGCGGGGGACACCGGGGAGCTGTTTTTT.

This chain joins TRBV19 and TRBJ2-2; D is perhaps TRBD2 (6 bases). The ends were cut back, 5 bases at V and 2 bases at J, with 12 bases in the middle. The germline CDR1 and CDR2 sequences are LNHDA and SQIVND (reference sequence). This CDR3 spans 15 amino acids. CDR3 DNA: TGTGCCAGTAGTGCGGGACTCGTAAACACCGGGGAGCTGTTTTTT. Translation: CASSAGLVNTGELFF.

The genes are TRBV5-4 and TRBJ1-4; D is possibly TRBD1 (6 bases). The CDR3 has 14 residues. Germline V gene sequence: CDR1 SGHNT, CDR2 YYREEE (reference sequence). The V and J ends lost 3 bases and 8 bases respectively, with 14 bases between them. The CDR3 region is CASSSDARGEKLFF. CDR3 coding DNA: TGTGCCAGCAGCTCCGACGCAAGGGGGGAAAAACTGTTTTTT.

The chain links TRBV7-9 to TRBJ1-1; 8 bases match TRBD1. The CDR3 consists of 14 residues. Per the germline V gene, CDR1 is SEHNR and CDR2 is FQNEAQ (reference sequence). The V gene end was trimmed by 8 bases and the J gene end by 2 bases; junction bases not matched to a gene: 7. CDR3 in amino acids: CASGPGTGNTEAFF. CDR3 nucleotides: TGTGCCAGCGGGCCCGGGACAGGCAACACTGAAGCTTTCTTT.

J is TRBJ1-5 and V is TRBV6-1, with unresolved D. From germline, CDR1 is MNHNS and CDR2 SASEGT. This CDR3 has 14 residues. V shed 1 base and J shed 7 bases, with 11 bases lying between them. CDR3 loop: CASSEGVILQPQHF. CDR3 DNA: TGTGCCAGCAGTGAAGGGGTCATACTACAGCCCCAGCATTTT.

The V and J genes are TRBV6-2 or TRBV6-3 and TRBJ2-5, with 9 bases aligning to TRBD1. CDR3 length equals 15 residues. Per germline, CDR1 MNHEY and CDR2 SVGEGT. V shed 0 bases and J 1 base; nucleotides not matched to a gene: 0. In DNA form, the CDR3 reads TGTGCCAGCAGTTACTCGGACAGGGGCCAAGAGACCCAGTACTTC. This gives the protein CASSYSDRGQETQYF.

V is TRBV5-1 and J is TRBJ1-2; 9 bases agree with TRBD1. The CDR3 contains 14 residues. J was trimmed by 4 bases and V by 0 bases; bases with no gene match: 1. Germline lookup yields CDR1 SGHRS and CDR2 YFSETQ. DNA of the CDR3: TGCGCCAGCAGCTTGGGGACAGGGGTCTATGGCTACACCTTC. Its translation: CASSLGTGVYGYTF.

V gene TRBV3-1 (or the pseudogene TRBV3-2) combines with J gene TRBJ2-1; 15 bases are shared with TRBD2. The CDR3 is 19 amino acids. With 2 bases clipped from V and 0 bases from J, the junction kept 5 bases outside the gene matches. CDR1 is LGHDT and CDR2 is YNNKEL in the germline V gene (reference sequence). The CDR3 nucleotides read TGTGCCAGCAGCCAACCGGGGACTAGCGGGAGGCACTCCTACAATGAGCAGTTCTTC. Residues: CASSQPGTSGRHSYNEQFF.

V usage is TRBV28 and J usage is TRBJ2-5; no clear D gene. V gave up 10 bases and J gave up 5 bases, with 14 bases separating them. CDR3 size: 12 residues. Germline assignment: CDR1 MDHEN and CDR2 SYDVKM. The CDR3 region is CATELNRETQYF. The CDR3 nucleotides read TGTGCCACCGAACTGAATCGGGAGACCCAGTACTTC.

The rearrangement links TRBV6-1 to TRBJ2-2; 9 bases map to TRBD2. This CDR3 region has 17 residues. The V and J ends lost 1 base and 3 bases, in that order; junction bases with no gene match: 6. From germline, CDR1 is MNHNS and CDR2 SASEGT. The CDR3 here is CASSEEAGGRYTGELFF. The CDR3, as DNA: TGTGCCAGCAGTGAAGAGGCGGGAGGGCGGTACACCGGGGAGCTGTTTTTT.

The V call is TRBV6-5, the J call TRBJ2-2; D gene unclear. Germline CDR1 MNHEY, CDR2 SVGAGI. The CDR3 loop spans 16 amino acids. The ends were cut back, 0 bases at V and 0 bases at J, with 8 bases in the middle. CDR3 bases: TGTGCCAGCAGTTACTCGGGCAGGCCGAACACCGGGGAGCTGTTTTTT. Encoded protein: CASSYSGRPNTGELFF.